What follows are 9 T cell receptor beta chains derived from one specimen sequenced in a study of beta chain features in type 1 diabetes. What was sequenced were expressed TCRB transcripts, since all of the isolated RNA had been reverse transcribed. The repertoire was sequenced with immunoSEQ multiplex PCR; TCRdb's copy has only in-frame clones and lacks some. This table has roughly 150,000 clones, approximately 8.1% appearing once. Sequenced sample: central memory CD4+ T cells from blood. These receptor sequences come from a man aged 18-30 years in good health.

CDR3 sequence: CAWSPGQGVEETQYF. CDR3 DNA sequence: TGTGCCTGGAGTCCGGGACAGGGTGTCGAAGAGACCCAGTACTTC. The rearrangement uses TRBV30 and TRBJ2-5; 9 bases agree with TRBD1. V trimming: 2 bases; J trimming: 3 bases; junction bases outside the gene matches: 7. The CDR3 has 15 amino acids. Germline V CDR1 and CDR2: GTSNPN, SVGIG (reference sequence).

This clone was detected ten times or more. The genes are TRBV18 and TRBJ2-5, with TRBD2 matching 11 bases. Trimming cost V 5 bases and J 4 bases; bases outside gene matches: 6. In germline, CDR1 is KGHSH, CDR2 LQKENI. This CDR3 has 15 residues. The CDR3 DNA reads as TGTGCCAGCTCAGCAACCGGGACTAGCGGAGAGACCCAGTACTTC. Amino acid sequence: CASSATGTSGETQYF.

This clone occurred many times. The rearrangement links TRBV30 to TRBJ1-2, with D uncertain. This CDR3 comprises 11 residues. The germline V gene encodes CDR1 GTSNPN and CDR2 SVGIG (reference sequence). Trimming removed 3 bases at V and 8 bases at J, with 10 bases between. CDR3 sequence reads: CAWSQRVGYTF. For the CDR3, the DNA is TGTGCCTGGAGCCAACGGGTCGGCTACACCTTC.

The gene calls are TRBV6-1 and TRBJ2-2; 7 bases fit TRBD1. V shed 3 bases, J shed 4 bases, and the junction held 17 bases outside the gene matches. CDR1 MNHNS and CDR2 SASEGT come from the germline V gene. The CDR3 sequence is 19 residues long. CDR3 in amino acids: CASSDQYSVGRGITGELFF. Here the CDR3 DNA reads TGTGCCAGCAGTGATCAATATTCGGTCGGCAGGGGGATCACCGGGGAGCTGTTTTTT.

This clone has just a few counts. The chain recombines TRBV28 with TRBJ2-7; 9 bases align to TRBD1. Trimming took 5 bases from V and 2 from J; bases not matched to a gene: 4. The CDR3 loop spans 14 amino acids. Per the germline V gene, CDR1 is MDHEN and CDR2 is SYDVKM. CDR3 sequence reads: CASSEGDRAYEQYF. The CDR3 region has the DNA TGTGCCAGCAGTGAAGGGGACAGGGCCTACGAGCAGTACTTC. Full variable domain (missing parts from reference TRBV28 and TRBJ2-7): DVKVTQSSRYLVKRTGEKVFLECVQDMDHENMFWYRQDPGLGLRLIYFSYDVKMKEKGDIPEGYSVSREKKERFSLILESASTNQTSMYLCASSEGDRAYEQYFGPGTRLTVT.

This chain uses TRBV15 with TRBJ1-1; D is possibly TRBD1 (5 bases). This CDR3 has 13 amino acids. The germline V and J ends were trimmed by 3 bases and 6 bases, with 11 bases remaining between them. Germline loops: CDR1 LNHNV, CDR2 YYDKDF (reference sequence). CDR3 sequence: CATSSQGQAEAFF. For the CDR3, the DNA is TGTGCCACCAGCAGTCAGGGTCAAGCTGAAGCTTTCTTT.

The rearrangement links TRBV13 to TRBJ2-5; TRBD2 matches at 9 bases. CDR3 size: 15 residues. Per the germline V gene, CDR1 is PRHDT and CDR2 is FYEKMQ (reference sequence). The V segment lost 2 bases and the J segment 4 bases; nucleotides outside the gene matches: 5. The CDR3 DNA reads TGTGCCAGCAGCTTAAGACTAGCGGCAGCAGAGACCCAGTACTTC. Translation: CASSLRLAAAETQYF.

This clone was counted once. This rearrangement joins TRBV7-2 to TRBJ2-7; D not resolved. Trimming shortened V by 4 bases and J by 4 bases, and 14 bases separated the two germline ends. From germline, CDR1 is SGHTA and CDR2 FQGNSA. The CDR3 consists of 14 residues. CDR3: CASSSHALVYEQYF. CDR3 in DNA: TGTGCCAGCAGCTCCCACGCTTTAGTTTACGAGCAGTACTTC.

In this sample, this clone turned up many times. The chain carries TRBV30 and TRBJ1-6; the D gene is possibly TRBD1 (6 bases). The CDR3 contains 13 residues. Per germline, CDR1 GTSNPN and CDR2 SVGIG (reference sequence). The V end was cut by 4 bases, the J end by 8 bases, with 12 bases between. CDR3 nucleotide sequence: TGTGCCTGGAACCAACACAGGGATTCACCCCTCCACTTT. This gives the protein CAWNQHRDSPLHF. Looking up the rest from reference TRBV30 and TRBJ1-6 gives the full variable domain: SQTIHQWPATLVQPVGSPLSLECTVEGTSNPNLYWYRQAAGRGLQLLFYSVGIGQISSEVPQNLSASRPQDRQFILSSKKLLLSDSGFYLCAWNQHRDSPLHFGNGTRLTVT.